A single sample is the source of the 12 T cell receptor beta chains below, sequenced in a study of CD8 T cells in ankylosing spondylitis. A single record per CDR3 protein comes from TCRdb applying MiXCR to the 5' RACE reads. The table lists 200,000 to 250,000 distinct CDR3 sequences, about a quarter of them singletons. What was sequenced was blood, either unsorted or a sorted T cell fraction (not recorded which). The receptors come from a male donor with ankylosing spondylitis or in good health (not recorded which).

This clonotype was detected ten times or more. This chain connects TRBV2 to TRBJ2-3; no firm D call. The CDR3 has 15 amino acids. Trimming removed 5 bases from V and 0 bases from J, with 12 bases in between. Germline CDR1 SNHLY, CDR2 FYNNEI. The CDR3 protein is CASSSKARSTDTQYF. The CDR3 DNA reads as TGTGCCAGCAGTAGCAAGGCAAGGAGCACAGATACGCAGTATTTT.

This clonotype was recorded at least ten times. The chain recombines TRBV12-3 or TRBV12-4 with TRBJ2-7; D is perhaps TRBD2 (6 bases). V was cut by 8 bases and J by 2 bases, with 7 bases left in between. This CDR3 is built from 11 residues. CDR3 in amino acids: CASAGTYEQYF. The CDR3 coding sequence is TGTGCCAGCGCGGGGACCTACGAGCAGTACTTC.

This chain connects TRBV6-2 or TRBV6-3 to TRBJ2-7; D is possibly TRBD1 (6 bases). Between the trimmed V and J ends, which lost 6 bases and 3 bases, there was a span of 15 bases. This CDR3 spans 14 amino acids. Germline CDR1 MNHEY, CDR2 SVGEGT. The CDR3 sequence: CASRGGTYIYEQYF. The CDR3 DNA reads as TGTGCCAGCAGAGGGGGTACTTACATCTACGAGCAGTACTTC.

This rearrangement joins TRBV12-3 or TRBV12-4 to TRBJ2-1; D unclear. Trimming removed 2 bases at V and 7 bases at J, with 9 bases between. The CDR3 covers 13 residues. The CDR3: CASSLNPFNEQFF. CDR3 in DNA: TGTGCCAGCAGTTTAAACCCCTTTAATGAGCAGTTCTTC.

This clonotype has at least ten counts. The chain has TRBV5-1 and TRBJ2-6; possible D gene TRBD1, 5 bases. CDR3 size: 19 residues. The germline CDR1 and CDR2 sequences are SGHRS and YFSETQ. With 1 base removed from V and 0 bases from J, the gap between germline ends came to 17 bases. The CDR3 DNA reads TGCGCCAGCAGCTTGAGTTTTGGTGATACAGGCTCTGGGGCCAACGTCCTGACTTTC. It encodes CASSLSFGDTGSGANVLTF.

The rearrangement joins TRBV6-5 to TRBJ2-1; 13 bases match TRBD2. The CDR3 covers 16 residues. Germline V gene lookup returns CDR1 MNHEY and CDR2 SVGAGI. V dropped 0 bases and J dropped 5; count of bases not matched to a gene: 1. CDR3 nucleotides: TGTGCCAGCAGTTACTCAGGGACTAGCGGGAACAATGAGCAGTTCTTC. Encoded protein: CASSYSGTSGNNEQFF.

This chain uses TRBV29-1 with TRBJ2-7; a weak D match, TRBD2 (6 bases). There are 15 residues in the CDR3. Trimming stripped 0 bases from V and 3 bases from J, with 15 bases between. Germline assignment: CDR1 SQVTM and CDR2 ANQGSEA. CDR3 in DNA: TGCAGCGTTGAAGATTGGGCGGGGCAAATCTACGAGCAGTACTTC. Protein sequence: CSVEDWAGQIYEQYF.

V and J are TRBV20-1 and TRBJ1-2, with D maybe TRBD1 (5 bases). There are 12 residues in the CDR3. Germline lookup yields CDR1 DFQATT and CDR2 SNEGSKA (reference sequence). Trimming cost V 1 base and J 8 bases, with 11 bases left between them. CDR3 in DNA: TGCAGTGCTAGAGGGGACGATCTCGGCTACACCTTC. Translation gives CSARGDDLGYTF.

The table lists this clonotype with many counts. The rearrangement uses TRBV6-5 and TRBJ1-1, with D unresolved. CDR1 is MNHEY and CDR2 is SVGAGI in the germline V gene. Trimming stripped 0 bases from V and 1 base from J, with 9 bases between. There are 15 residues in the CDR3. The CDR3 region has the DNA TGTGCCAGCAGTTACTCTCGGGAGGGGAACACTGAAGCTTTCTTT. Translating it yields CASSYSREGNTEAFF.

This clonotype was observed a handful of times. CDR3 sequence: CASSQSATNEKLFF. Here the CDR3 DNA reads TGTGCCAGCAGCCAATCCGCAACTAATGAAAAACTGTTTTTT. This chain links TRBV3-1 with TRBJ1-4; D not certain. Per germline, CDR1 LGHDT and CDR2 YNNKEL (reference sequence). V was pared by 2 bases and J by 0 bases, with 4 bases between. The CDR3 is made up of 14 amino acids.

This clonotype was seen a handful of times. The chain links TRBV7-8 to TRBJ2-1, with 7 bases lining up with TRBD2. In germline, CDR1 is SGHVS, CDR2 FQNEAQ. This CDR3 has 16 residues. With 4 bases clipped from V and 0 bases from J, the junction kept 6 bases outside the gene matches. The DNA of the CDR3 is TGTGCCAGCAGCTCACAAAGCGGGACCTCCTACAATGAGCAGTTCTTC. Amino acid sequence: CASSSQSGTSYNEQFF. The full variable domain, rest sourced from reference TRBV7-8 and TRBJ2-1, is GAGVSQSPRYKVAKRGQDVALRCDPISGHVSLFWYQQALGQGPEFLTYFQNEAQLDKSGLPSDRFFAERPEGSVSTLKIQRTQQEDSAVYLCASSSQSGTSYNEQFFGPGTRLTVL.

This clonotype was detected many times. Compared with germline, one end of the junction differs, possibly owing to a read error. The chain is built from TRBV7-2 and TRBJ2-7; unclear D gene. CDR3 size: 13 residues. From germline, CDR1 is SGHTA and CDR2 FQGNSA. The CDR3 bases are TGTGCCAACAGCAAAAGCTCCTCCTACGAGCAGTACTTC. Its protein is CANSKSSSYEQYF.